The next 21 T cell receptor beta chains were all read from a single sample in a study of early T cells in non-severe SARS-CoV-2 infection (dated by TCRdb to the early 2020s). The library was generated by 5' RACE. TCRdb names NextSeq 500 as the instrument used. Starting from the raw public reads, TCRdb applied fastp trimming at Q25, assembled clones with MiXCR and retained in-frame beta chains. Under each unique CDR3 protein, matching rows form one entry showing the most common genes and DNA. The sample has tens of thousands of distinct CDR3 sequences on record, less than 7% of them singletons. The ten largest account for 4.4% of the sample. Source: whole blood, taken at baseline. The receptors come from an adult who was a healthcare worker with PCR-confirmed SARS-CoV-2 infection or an uninfected control (not recorded which).

This clonotype showed up many times. J is TRBJ2-6 and V is TRBV7-2; 9 nucleotides line up with TRBD2. V dropped 5 bases and J dropped 0; count of bases not matched to a gene: 11. The CDR3 spans 19 residues. CDR1 is SGHTA, CDR2 FQGNSA, per germline. The CDR3 DNA reads as TGTGCCAGCAGCACACCTGGACTAGCGAGGACCTCTGGGGCCAACGTCCTGACTTTC. Encoded protein: CASSTPGLARTSGANVLTF. The whole variable domain, remainder taken from reference TRBV7-2 and TRBJ2-6, is GAGVSQSPSNKVTEKGKDVELRCDPISGHTALYWYRQSLGQGLEFLIYFQGNSAPDKSGLPSDRFSAERTGGSVSTLTIQRTQQEDSAVYLCASSTPGLARTSGANVLTFGAGSRLTVL.

The table lists this clonotype with many counts. The chain has TRBV3-1 and TRBJ2-1; D is unresolved. This CDR3 comprises 12 residues. Germline values: CDR1 LGHDT, CDR2 YNNKEL (reference sequence). V was trimmed by 1 base and J by 6 bases, leaving 4 bases between them. CDR3 in amino acids: CASSQVSNEQFF. The DNA for the CDR3 is TGTGCCAGCAGCCAAGTGTCCAATGAGCAGTTCTTC.

This clonotype was observed many times. The rearrangement links TRBV20-1 to TRBJ2-4; D is perhaps TRBD1 (6 bases). V was shortened by 5 bases and J by 0 bases, with 14 bases between the two germline ends. The CDR3 length is 15 residues. The germline V gene has CDR1 DFQATT and CDR2 SNEGSKA (reference sequence). The CDR3 DNA reads TGCAGTGCTGGGCCGGGACAACGAGCCAAAAACATTCAGTACTTC. This codes for CSAGPGQRAKNIQYF.

This clonotype was counted between two and nine times. The chain combines TRBV6-5 with TRBJ1-2, with TRBD1 identical over 7 bases. CDR3 length equals 15 residues. J was trimmed by 4 bases and V by 5 bases; bases with no gene match: 10. CDR1 is MNHEY, CDR2 SVGAGI, per germline. CDR3 nucleotide sequence: TGTGCCAGCAGTCCCTACAGGGGAACCCCCTATGGCTACACCTTC. This codes for CASSPYRGTPYGYTF.

The chain has TRBV5-1 and TRBJ2-2, with TRBD2 identical over 13 bases. Germline V gene lookup returns CDR1 SGHRS and CDR2 YFSETQ. V was pared by 4 bases and J by 8 bases, with 2 bases of the junction left unmatched. The length of the CDR3 is 14 residues. This CDR3 reads CASSRTSGSGELFF. The DNA of the CDR3 is TGCGCCAGCAGCCGGACTAGCGGGAGTGGGGAGCTGTTTTTT.

This clonotype was seen ten or more times. CDR3 region: CSARGKLAAAPDTQYF. The CDR3 coding sequence is TGCAGTGCTAGAGGAAAACTAGCGGCCGCTCCTGATACGCAGTATTTT. This chain uses TRBV20-1 with TRBJ2-3; 8 nucleotides match TRBD2. CDR1 and CDR2 from the germline V gene are DFQATT and SNEGSKA (reference sequence). This CDR3 has 16 amino acids. V dropped 1 base and J dropped 6; count of bases not matched to a gene: 12.

The sample holds many counts of this clonotype. This sequence joins TRBV5-1 and TRBJ2-5, with 11 bases aligning to TRBD1. This CDR3 comprises 14 residues. Looked up from germline, CDR1 is SGHRS and CDR2 is YFSETQ. The ends lost 4 bases at V and 4 bases at J; junction bases unmatched: 3. The CDR3 spells CASSTGTGGETQYF. The DNA of the CDR3 is TGCGCCAGCAGCACCGGGACAGGGGGAGAGACCCAGTACTTC.

CDR3 nucleotide sequence: TGTGCCAGCAGCCCGGGGACCGGGACAGCAAGCTACAATGAGCAGTTCTTC. Amino acid sequence: CASSPGTGTASYNEQFF. V is TRBV5-5 and J is TRBJ2-1; 7 bases map to TRBD1. The J segment lost 3 bases and the V segment lost 4 bases, leaving 13 bases of the junction unmatched. The CDR3 totals 17 residues. CDR1 and CDR2 (germline): SGHKS, YYEKEE (reference sequence).

This clonotype appeared many times. The junction does not match germline at one end; this may be a read error. V usage is TRBV18 and J usage is TRBJ2-7; D perhaps matches TRBD1 (7 bases). The CDR3 has 18 residues. Per the germline V gene, CDR1 is KGHSH and CDR2 is LQKENI. The CDR3 reads CASSPNQFGGQFPTEGGF. For the CDR3, the DNA is TGTGCCAGCTCACCCAACCAGTTCGGGGGACAGTTCCCGACCGAGGGGGGTTTC.

The V call is TRBV5-6, the J call TRBJ2-7, with 8 bases aligning to TRBD2. V lost 0 bases to trimming and J lost 2 bases; unmatched junction nucleotides: 7. Germline assignment: CDR1 SGHDT and CDR2 YYEEEE. The CDR3 has 16 amino acids. CDR3 loop: CASSLDWIGGAYEQYF. The CDR3 DNA sequence: TGTGCCAGCAGCTTGGATTGGATCGGGGGGGCCTACGAGCAGTACTTC.

This clonotype showed up just a few times. V usage is TRBV12-3 or TRBV12-4 and J usage is TRBJ2-7, with D possibly matching TRBD2 (6 bases). V lost 3 bases, J lost 8 bases, and 17 bases lay in between. This CDR3 has 14 residues. As DNA, the CDR3 is TGTGCCAGCAGTTTGACGTCCTTTGGGGGGAAGCAGTACTTC. The encoded protein is CASSLTSFGGKQYF.

This clonotype was counted many times. This chain uses TRBV21-1 with TRBJ2-7. TRBV21-1 corresponds to a pseudogene. The length of the CDR3 is 13 residues. In DNA, the CDR3 is TGTGCCAGCAGCAAAAGGCGGATTCACGAGCAGTACTTC. Translation gives CASSKRRIHEQYF.

This clonotype was seen many times. The CDR3 region is CASSLGTGKVTEAFF. The CDR3 DNA sequence: TGTGCCAGCAGCCTAGGGACAGGGAAGGTTACTGAAGCTTTCTTT. The chain recombines TRBV4-2 with TRBJ1-1; TRBD1 agrees at 9 bases. The CDR3 spans 15 residues. The J segment lost 5 bases and the V segment lost 4 bases, leaving 8 bases of the junction unmatched. CDR1 is LGHNA, CDR2 YNFKEQ, per germline.

The table lists this clonotype with many counts. The chain recombines TRBV4-3 with TRBJ2-7; 10 bases fit TRBD1. The ends lost 0 bases at V and 4 bases at J; junction bases unmatched: 6. This CDR3 comprises 16 residues. Germline V gene lookup returns CDR1 LGHNA and CDR2 YSLEER. CDR3 DNA sequence: TGCGCCAGCAGCCAAGAAGGGACAGGGGTGTTTTACGAGCAGTACTTC. The encoded protein is CASSQEGTGVFYEQYF.

The genes are TRBV5-1 and TRBJ2-2; D ambiguous. Germline V gene data show CDR1 as SGHRS and CDR2 as YFSETQ. This CDR3 is built from 17 residues. Trimming removed 4 bases at V and 7 bases at J, with 23 bases between. This chain's CDR3 is CASSAGPAALGGGELFF. Written as DNA, the CDR3 is TGCGCCAGCAGCGCCGGCCCGGCGGCGCTTGGTGGCGGGGAGCTGTTTTTT.

Ten or more counts support this clonotype. The V and J genes are TRBV10-3 and TRBJ2-7, with D hard to call. Germline V gene lookup returns CDR1 ENHRY and CDR2 SYGVKD. The CDR3 is 15 residues long. Trimming pared 0 bases from V and 1 base from J, leaving 10 bases between. CDR3 protein: CAISESEDNSYEQYF. The CDR3 nucleotides are TGTGCCATCAGTGAGTCTGAAGATAATTCCTACGAGCAGTACTTC.

This clonotype came up many times. This rearrangement joins TRBV7-2 to TRBJ2-6; D unresolved. The CDR3 sequence is 15 residues long. In germline, CDR1 is SGHTA, CDR2 FQGNSA. The V end lost 0 bases, the J end lost 2 bases, and 5 bases lay between the germline ends. The CDR3 reads CASSLAGTGANVLTF. As DNA, the CDR3 is TGTGCCAGCAGCTTAGCAGGGACTGGGGCCAACGTCCTGACTTTC.

This clonotype was seen ten or more times. J is TRBJ2-1 and V is TRBV24-1, with 7 bases fitting TRBD2. Per germline, CDR1 KGHDR and CDR2 SFDVKD. With V trimmed by 9 bases and J by 9 bases, 10 bases remained unmatched. The CDR3 is 13 residues long. CDR3 sequence: CATHRGAGFEQFF. The DNA for the CDR3 is TGTGCCACCCACCGCGGAGCGGGATTTGAGCAGTTCTTC.

There are many counts of this clonotype. The rearrangement links TRBV2 to TRBJ2-1; D tentatively fits TRBD1 or TRBD2 (8 bases each). V dropped 3 bases and J dropped 0 bases, with 24 bases sitting between them. Germline V gives CDR1 SNHLY, CDR2 FYNNEI. The CDR3 covers 20 residues. The CDR3 DNA is TGTGCCAGCAGTGACCCGGGACAGGTGGCTAGCGGGCACTCCTACAATGAGCAGTTCTTC. It yields the protein CASSDPGQVASGHSYNEQFF. The full variable domain, its missing parts supplied by reference TRBV2 and TRBJ2-1, is EPEVTQTPSHQVTQMGQEVILRCVPISNHLYFYWYRQILGQKVEFLVSFYNNEISEKSEIFDDQFSVERPDGSNFTLKIRSTKLEDSAMYFCASSDPGQVASGHSYNEQFFGPGTRLTVL.

This clonotype was detected ten times or more. V is TRBV7-8 and J is TRBJ2-2; 7 nucleotides agree with TRBD2. V shed 2 bases, J shed 5 bases, and the junction held 11 bases outside the gene matches. Germline CDR1 SGHVS, CDR2 FQNEAQ. The CDR3 length is 17 residues. The CDR3 protein is CASSLPRSGAQTGELFF. CDR3 bases: TGTGCCAGCAGCTTACCCCGCAGCGGGGCGCAAACCGGGGAGCTGTTTTTT.

This clonotype has a count of ten or more. The genes are TRBV5-1 and TRBJ2-3, with TRBD2 as a possible D gene (5 bases). V was trimmed by 4 bases and J by 5 bases, leaving 17 bases between them. The CDR3 consists of 15 residues. Germline CDR1 is SGHRS and CDR2 is YFSETQ. The CDR3 protein is CASSLQDSEVDTQYF. CDR3 nucleotide sequence: TGCGCCAGCAGCCTTCAAGATAGCGAGGTAGATACGCAGTATTTT. Full variable domain (remainder filled in from reference TRBV5-1 and TRBJ2-3): KAGVTQTPRYLIKTRGQQVTLSCSPISGHRSVSWYQQTPGQGLQFLFEYFSETQRNKGNFPGRFSGRQFSNSRSEMNVSTLELGDSALYLCASSLQDSEVDTQYFGPGTRLTVL.